The subject of this entry is one T cell receptor (beta chain). Original processing notes: ImmunoSEQ only sent back junction sequences with no quality scores, so filtering was done differently. The protocol was immunoSEQ multiplex PCR, while the TCRdb copy is restricted to in-frame clones and leaves out a portion. For V, J and clone size, that table is used; D and trimming come from the DNA. The sample holds around 1,000,000 clones, roughly 80% seen once. The entry originates in a study of shared clonotypes between healthy human individuals. This TCR was sampled from a man aged 18 to 29 in good health. Some clones in this sample may be carry-over from other donors' samples. The specimen sequenced was memory CD4+ T cells from PBMCs. This sample's subset: CD45RA-negative fraction.

CDR3 coding DNA: TGTGCCAGCGAGGGCTTTGACAGGGGGAGGGGCTATGGCTACACCTTC. Its translation: CASEGFDRGRGYGYTF. V gene TRBV28 combines with J gene TRBJ1-2, with 9 bases lining up with TRBD1. Germline CDR1 MDHEN, CDR2 SYDVKM. J gave up 4 bases and V 8 bases, and 14 bases lay outside the gene matches. The CDR3 consists of 16 residues.